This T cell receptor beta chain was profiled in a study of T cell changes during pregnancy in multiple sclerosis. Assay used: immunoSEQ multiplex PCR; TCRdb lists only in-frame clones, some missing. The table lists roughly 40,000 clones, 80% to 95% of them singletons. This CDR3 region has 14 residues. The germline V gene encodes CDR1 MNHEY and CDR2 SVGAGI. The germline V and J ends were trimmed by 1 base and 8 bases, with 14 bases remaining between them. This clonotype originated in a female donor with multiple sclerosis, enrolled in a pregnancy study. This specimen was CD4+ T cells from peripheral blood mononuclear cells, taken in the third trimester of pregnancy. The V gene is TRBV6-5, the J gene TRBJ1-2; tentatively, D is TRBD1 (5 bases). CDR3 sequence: CASSYYQGKSGYTF. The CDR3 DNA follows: TGTGCCAGCAGTTACTATCAGGGAAAGTCCGGCTACACCTTC.